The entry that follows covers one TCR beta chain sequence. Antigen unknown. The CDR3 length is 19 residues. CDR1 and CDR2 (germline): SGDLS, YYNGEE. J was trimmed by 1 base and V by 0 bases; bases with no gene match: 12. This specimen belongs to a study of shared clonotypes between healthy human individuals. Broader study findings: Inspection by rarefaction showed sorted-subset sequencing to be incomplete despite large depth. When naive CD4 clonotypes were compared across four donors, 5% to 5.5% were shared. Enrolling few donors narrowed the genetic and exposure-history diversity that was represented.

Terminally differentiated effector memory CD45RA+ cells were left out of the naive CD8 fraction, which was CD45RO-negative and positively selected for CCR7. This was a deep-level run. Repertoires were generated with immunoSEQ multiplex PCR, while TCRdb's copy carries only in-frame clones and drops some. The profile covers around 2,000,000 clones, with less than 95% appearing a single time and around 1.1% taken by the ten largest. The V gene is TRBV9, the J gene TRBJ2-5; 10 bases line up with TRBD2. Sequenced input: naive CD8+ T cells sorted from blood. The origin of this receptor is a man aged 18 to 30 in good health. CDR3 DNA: TGTGCCAGCAGCGTAGATCCCACTAGCGGGGCAGTAACCCAAGAGACCCAGTACTTC. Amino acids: CASSVDPTSGAVTQETQYF.